This T cell receptor (beta chain) was recorded in a study of T-cell reconstitution after alpha-beta-depleted transplantation in children. V lost 6 bases and J lost 5; bases outside the gene matches: 10. Germline CDR1 SGHTA, CDR2 FQGTGA. The CDR3 runs 15 residues. Researchers prepared the TCRbeta library using unique molecular identifiers, the study reports. Using its own MiXCR run on the PCR reads, TCRdb lists one record per CDR3 protein. Among 900,000 or so distinct CDR3 sequences listed, around 17% were seen once. This chain links TRBV7-3 with TRBJ2-1; 7 bases match TRBD2. This receptor was identified in a male patient aged 10-17 years who had a stem cell transplant for acute lymphoblastic leukemia, so the T cells may come from the graft donor. The sample was PBMCs, mostly from graft donor cells, taken 360 days after TCRalphabeta/CD19-depleted stem cell transplant. CDR3 in DNA: TGTGCCAGCAGTACCGCGGGACTAACTCACAATGAGCAGTTCTTC. It specifies CASSTAGLTHNEQFF.